The present entry profiles one T cell receptor beta chain with its context. Its antigen is unidentified. A 1 in 200,000 to 1 in 1 million T cell depth was the sequencing target. Generated by immunoSEQ multiplex PCR, the TCRdb table keeps only in-frame clones and is missing some. The sample contains approximately 32,000 clones, approximately 69% of which appear only once. V shed 6 bases and J shed 1 base, with 9 bases lying between them. Germline V lookup: CDR1 LNHDA, CDR2 SQIVND (reference sequence). The CDR3 has 13 amino acids. These data are taken from a study of cytotoxic CD8 clonotypes in ibrutinib-treated CLL. Looking at the study overall: Partial responses numbered some 24 and complete responses 2; after a median around 63 months, around 14 stayed remitted and roughly twelve progressed.

Study observations and caveats: The study found baseline clonality above age-matched healthy donors, tracking circulating CD8+ T-cell counts.

The chain links TRBV19 to TRBJ1-1, with a possible D match to TRBD1 (5 bases). This specimen was PBMCs, taken before ibrutinib treatment. This TCR derives from a human donor with chronic lymphocytic leukemia. CDR3 in DNA: TGTGCCAGTAGCACAGGTCCGAACACTGAAGCTTTCTTT. Its translation: CASSTGPNTEAFF.